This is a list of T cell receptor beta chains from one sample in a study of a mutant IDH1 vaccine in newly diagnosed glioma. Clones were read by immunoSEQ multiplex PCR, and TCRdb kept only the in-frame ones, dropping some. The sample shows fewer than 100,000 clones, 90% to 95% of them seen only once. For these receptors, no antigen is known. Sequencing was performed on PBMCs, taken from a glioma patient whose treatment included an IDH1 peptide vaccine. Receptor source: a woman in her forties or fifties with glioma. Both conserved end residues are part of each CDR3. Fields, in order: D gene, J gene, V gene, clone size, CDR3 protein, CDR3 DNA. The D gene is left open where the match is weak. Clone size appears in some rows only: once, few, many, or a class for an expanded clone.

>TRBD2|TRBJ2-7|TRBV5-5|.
CASSSGQAGGLNF
TGTGCCAGCAGCTCCGGACAAGCGGGAGGGTTGAACTTC
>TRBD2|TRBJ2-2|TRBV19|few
CASRGTSGSLGTGELFF
TGTGCCAGTAGAGGGACTAGCGGGAGTCTGGGCACCGGGGAGCTGTTTTTT
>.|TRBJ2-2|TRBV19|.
CASTQKSLVPGELFF
TGTGCCAGTACCCAGAAATCTTTGGTCCCCGGGGAGCTGTTTTTT
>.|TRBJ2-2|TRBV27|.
CASSLVTGELFF
TGTGCCAGCAGTTTAGTGACCGGGGAGCTGTTTTTT
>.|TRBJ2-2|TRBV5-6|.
CASSPVGRGDTGELFF
TGTGCCAGCAGCCCGGTTGGGAGAGGGGACACCGGGGAGCTGTTTTTT
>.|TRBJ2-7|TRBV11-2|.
CASSAPWTSTPYEQYF
TGTGCCAGCAGCGCCCCATGGACCTCGACACCCTACGAGCAGTACTTC
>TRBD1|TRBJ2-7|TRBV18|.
CASSMGQGYEQYF
TGTGCCAGCTCAATGGGACAGGGCTACGAGCAGTACTTC
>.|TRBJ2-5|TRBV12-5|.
CASGPQGRETQYF
TGTGCTAGTGGTCCGCAGGGTAGGGAGACCCAGTACTTC
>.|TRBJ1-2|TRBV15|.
CATSRELGINYGYTF
TGTGCCACCAGCAGAGAGTTGGGGATTAACTATGGCTACACCTTC
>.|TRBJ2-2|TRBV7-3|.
CASSLSSSSTGELFF
TGTGCCAGCAGCCTATCATCTAGCAGCACCGGGGAGCTGTTTTTT
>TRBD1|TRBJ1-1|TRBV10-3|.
CAISESQGARGDTEAFF
TGTGCCATCAGTGAGTCCCAGGGGGCGAGAGGGGACACTGAAGCTTTCTTT
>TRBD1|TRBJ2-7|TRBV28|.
CASGPRTGMAHEQYF
TGTGCCAGCGGACCACGGACAGGCATGGCCCACGAGCAGTACTTC
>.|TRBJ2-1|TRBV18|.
CASSRAIQGNEQFF
TGTGCCAGCTCACGCGCTATACAGGGTAATGAGCAGTTCTTC
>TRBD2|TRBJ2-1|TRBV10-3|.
CAISVSTSGRANEQFF
TGTGCCATCAGTGTCTCGACTAGCGGGAGGGCGAATGAGCAGTTCTTC
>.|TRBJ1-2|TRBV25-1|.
CASSASRYGYTF
TGTGCCAGCAGTGCCTCCCGCTATGGCTACACCTTC
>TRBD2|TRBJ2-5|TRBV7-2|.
CASSLGLAGEGETQYF
TGTGCCAGCAGCTTAGGACTAGCGGGTGAGGGAGAGACCCAGTACTTC
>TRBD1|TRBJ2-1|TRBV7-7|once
CASSLGQASYNEQFF
TGTGCTAGCAGCTTAGGACAGGCGTCCTACAATGAGCAGTTCTTC
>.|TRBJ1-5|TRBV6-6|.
CASSYSRTGLDQPQHF
TGTGCCAGCAGTTACTCGAGAACAGGGTTGGATCAGCCCCAGCATTTT
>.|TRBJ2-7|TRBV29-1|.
CSVDQGTTYEQYF
TGCAGCGTTGACCAGGGTACCACCTACGAGCAGTACTTC
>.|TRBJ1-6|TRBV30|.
CAWRLGVDNSPLHF
TGTGCCTGGAGATTAGGGGTCGATAATTCACCCCTCCACTTT
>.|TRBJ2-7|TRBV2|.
CASMAGIGYEQYF
TGTGCCAGCATGGCGGGAATAGGCTACGAGCAGTACTTC
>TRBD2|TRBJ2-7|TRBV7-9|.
CASSPWAGRAVYEQYF
TGTGCCAGCAGCCCCTGGGCCGGGAGGGCCGTTTACGAGCAGTACTTC
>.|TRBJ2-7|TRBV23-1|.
CASSQLETGGEQYF
TGCGCCAGCAGTCAATTGGAGACAGGCGGCGAGCAGTACTTC
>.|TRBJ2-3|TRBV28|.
CASSTPRLRADTQYF
TGTGCCAGCAGTACCCCCCGCCTTCGGGCAGATACGCAGTATTTT
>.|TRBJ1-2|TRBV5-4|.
CASSLGTEVWGYTF
TGTGCCAGCAGCTTGGGGACAGAAGTCTGGGGCTACACCTTC
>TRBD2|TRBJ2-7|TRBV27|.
CASSSIEAGAYEQYF
TGTGCCAGCAGTTCTATAGAAGCGGGAGCCTACGAGCAGTACTTC
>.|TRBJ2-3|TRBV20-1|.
CSASKWDTQYF
TGCAGTGCTAGTAAGTGGGATACGCAGTATTTT
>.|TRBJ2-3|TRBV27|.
CASSSRGADTQYF
TGTGCCAGCAGTTCCAGGGGAGCAGATACGCAGTATTTT
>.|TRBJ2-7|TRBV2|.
CASSEGVAAYYEQYF
TGTGCCAGCAGTGAAGGGGTAGCCGCCTACTACGAGCAGTACTTC
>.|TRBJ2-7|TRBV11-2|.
CASSLGRNSEQYF
TGTGCCAGCAGCTTAGGGCGGAATAGCGAGCAGTACTTC
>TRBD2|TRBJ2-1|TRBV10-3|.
CAIRSGLAFSEQFF
TGTGCCATCAGATCCGGACTAGCGTTCAGTGAGCAGTTCTTC
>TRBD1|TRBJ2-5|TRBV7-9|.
CASSPQGAGETQYF
TGTGCCAGCAGCCCACAGGGGGCGGGGGAGACCCAGTACTTC
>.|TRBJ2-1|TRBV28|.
CASSSTGWNEQFF
TGTGCCAGCAGTTCGACAGGCTGGAATGAGCAGTTCTTC
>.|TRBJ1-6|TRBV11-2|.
CASSLNRGRNVSPLHF
TGTGCCAGCAGCTTAAATCGGGGCAGAAATGTTTCACCCCTCCACTTT
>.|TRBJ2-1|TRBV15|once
CATSRVGGGSDEQFF
TGTGCCACCAGCAGAGTGGGTGGGGGGAGTGATGAGCAGTTCTTC
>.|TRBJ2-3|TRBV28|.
CASSTPDWSTDTQYF
TGTGCCAGCAGTACGCCAGACTGGAGTACAGATACGCAGTATTTT
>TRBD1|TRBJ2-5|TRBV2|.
CASSEPGGLETQYF
TGTGCCAGCAGTGAACCAGGGGGCCTGGAGACCCAGTACTTC